What follows are 9 T cell receptor beta chains derived from one specimen sequenced in a study of blood T cell repertoires in COVID-19. Repertoires were generated with immunoSEQ multiplex PCR, while TCRdb's copy carries only in-frame clones and drops some. The data contain some 66,000 clones, about 86% of them singletons. The sample taken for sequencing was peripheral blood. These receptors were collected from a man aged 45-60 years with active COVID-19.

The chain uses TRBV7-8 and TRBJ2-2; D is perhaps TRBD1 (5 bases). The CDR3 has 15 residues. Trimming took 1 base from V and 3 from J, leaving 9 bases between them. Germline V lookup: CDR1 SGHVS, CDR2 FQNEAQ. The CDR3 region has the DNA TGTGCCAGCAGCTTAGTAACAGGACACACCGGGGAGCTGTTTTTT. This encodes CASSLVTGHTGELFF.

This chain uses TRBV5-1 with TRBJ2-5; 10 bases map to TRBD1. The CDR3 contains 15 residues. Germline V gene lookup returns CDR1 SGHRS and CDR2 YFSETQ. V shed 2 bases and J 6 bases; nucleotides not matched to a gene: 7. CDR3 in DNA: TGCGCCAGCAGCTTAGAACCGGGACAGGGGCAGACCCAGTACTTC. Translating gives CASSLEPGQGQTQYF.

J is TRBJ1-5 and V is TRBV12-2. TRBV12-2 is a documented pseudogene. The CDR3 contains 16 residues. The CDR3 sequence: CASRLPRGGSNQPQHF. CDR3 sequence (DNA): TGTGCAAGTCGCTTGCCCCGGGGGGGTAGCAATCAGCCCCAGCATTTT.

The V call is TRBV5-5, the J call TRBJ2-7, with a weak D call TRBD1 (5 bases). The CDR3 is 15 residues long. Germline V lookup: CDR1 SGHKS, CDR2 YYEKEE (reference sequence). Trimming removed 4 bases at V and 2 bases at J, with 16 bases between. CDR3 sequence (DNA): TGTGCCAGCAGCGAACAACACAGGATGCCCTACGAGCAGTACTTC. It codes for CASSEQHRMPYEQYF. Full variable domain (remainder filled in from reference TRBV5-5 and TRBJ2-7): DAGVTQSPTHLIKTRGQQVTLRCSPISGHKSVSWYQQVLGQGPQFIFQYYEKEERGRGNFPDRFSARQFPNYSSELNVNALLLGDSALYLCASSEQHRMPYEQYFGPGTRLTVT.

The chain couples TRBV7-9 to TRBJ2-5; TRBD2 aligns across 9 bases. Germline assignment: CDR1 SEHNR and CDR2 FQNEAQ (reference sequence). The CDR3 is 13 amino acids. Trimming took 2 bases from V and 5 from J; bases not matched to a gene: 0. The CDR3 DNA follows: TGTGCCAGCAGCTTAAGCGGGGGGGAGACCCAGTACTTC. Translating it yields CASSLSGGETQYF.

This chain links TRBV7-9 with TRBJ2-5; D is possibly TRBD2 (6 bases). Trimming cost V 5 bases and J 5 bases, with 12 bases left between them. Per the germline V gene, CDR1 is SEHNR and CDR2 is FQNEAQ (reference sequence). The CDR3 spans 13 residues. DNA of the CDR3: TGTGCCAGCAGCCCGGACCGGGGGGAGACCCAGTACTTC. It yields the protein CASSPDRGETQYF.

The rearrangement uses TRBV3-1 (or the pseudogene TRBV3-2) and TRBJ2-5; unclear D gene. Trimming stripped 2 bases from V and 1 base from J, with 11 bases between. The CDR3 consists of 15 residues. In germline, CDR1 is LGHDT, CDR2 YNNKEL (reference sequence). The DNA for the CDR3 is TGTGCCAGCAGCCAAAGCGTAGTAGCCCAAGAGACCCAGTACTTC. Its protein is CASSQSVVAQETQYF.

This chain links TRBV5-8 with TRBJ1-4; weak D call: TRBD1 (6 bases). The CDR3 loop spans 14 amino acids. CDR1 SGHTS and CDR2 YDEGEE come from the germline V gene. Trimming removed 3 bases at V and 2 bases at J, with 8 bases between. The chain's CDR3 is CASSSQGTNEKLFF. CDR3 bases: TGTGCCAGCAGCTCACAGGGCACTAATGAAAAACTGTTTTTT. Complete variable domain (other parts from reference TRBV5-8 and TRBJ1-4): EAGVTQSPTHLIKTRGQQATLRCSPISGHTSVYWYQQALGLGLQFLLWYDEGEERNRGNFPPRFSGRQFPNYSSELNVNALELEDSALYLCASSSQGTNEKLFFGSGTQLSVL.

In its sample, this clone was seen once. This chain links TRBV19 with TRBJ1-1; weak D call: TRBD1 (5 bases). Per germline, CDR1 LNHDA and CDR2 SQIVND (reference sequence). V was cut by 4 bases and J by 0 bases, with 9 bases left in between. The CDR3 runs to 14 residues. The CDR3 nucleotides read TGTGCCAGTAGTAACCAGGGCATGAACACTGAAGCTTTCTTT. Protein: CASSNQGMNTEAFF.